This is a list of T cell receptor beta chains from one sample in a study of PD-1 blockade in classical Hodgkin lymphoma. Libraries were prepared by immunoSEQ multiplex PCR; TCRdb keeps only in-frame clonotypes and omits some of them. The sample records some 9,100 clones, approximately 80% being singletons. The specimen comprised CD4+ T cells from blood, sampled before the fourth cycle of nivolumab. All receptors derive from a human donor with classical Hodgkin lymphoma. CDR3s include the opening cysteine and the closing phenylalanine or tryptophan. Each record gives: V gene, CDR3 protein.

v_gene: TRBV7-2; CDR3aa: CASSIGTETYNEQFF
v_gene: TRBV5-5; CDR3aa: CASSSNPDSFEQFF
v_gene: TRBV7-9; CDR3aa: CASSLVGGNIQYF
v_gene: TRBV7-2; CDR3aa: CASSLAGAGTEAFF
v_gene: TRBV28; CDR3aa: CASSSAPREETQYF
v_gene: TRBV2; CDR3aa: CASTWTLSNQPQHF
v_gene: TRBV7-3; CDR3aa: CASSSGSFPETQYF
v_gene: TRBV13; CDR3aa: CASSFQGAYGYTF
v_gene: TRBV5-6; CDR3aa: CASSLGRDGSYGYTF
v_gene: TRBV6-1; CDR3aa: CASRITGGPGETQYF
v_gene: TRBV5-1; CDR3aa: CASSSARGDYGYTF
v_gene: TRBV7-2; CDR3aa: CASSLAASGPPYNEQFF
v_gene: TRBV5-1; CDR3aa: CASSSLTGRDTEAFF
v_gene: TRBV2; CDR3aa: CASRPTGTVNEKLFF
v_gene: TRBV19; CDR3aa: CASSRGTGYGYTF
v_gene: TRBV19; CDR3aa: CASSGLAGGGDTQYF
v_gene: TRBV9; CDR3aa: CASSVVPLAGATDTQYF
v_gene: TRBV18; CDR3aa: CASSPGTGPLNQPQHF
v_gene: TRBV6-1; CDR3aa: CASSGGRDEKLFF
v_gene: TRBV2; CDR3aa: CASSPLVVVGYTF
v_gene: TRBV6-5; CDR3aa: CASSYEVGHSPLHF
v_gene: TRBV6-6; CDR3aa: CASSLQGVEQYF
v_gene: TRBV19; CDR3aa: CASSPQGRNSPLHF
v_gene: TRBV4-1; CDR3aa: CASSPGTGQSYEQYF
v_gene: TRBV19; CDR3aa: CASSIGQGFTGELFF
v_gene: TRBV30; CDR3aa: CAWSVAYEQYF
v_gene: TRBV7-2; CDR3aa: CAGGSGGALNTQYF
v_gene: TRBV1; CDR3aa: CTSSSSGVGDTEAFF
v_gene: TRBV19; CDR3aa: CASRRDGNTGELFF